This T cell receptor (beta chain) was sequenced for a study of T cell responses to AZD1222 COVID-19 vaccine. Findings of the study overall: Females made up more of the donors, who were largely white British, and clonal diversity may have come out too low. Reportedly, close to half of spike-specific TCRs are directed against unmutated variant regions. The breadth and depth of Spike-specific TCRs increased once two AZD1222 doses had been given.

CDR3 size: 15 residues. Germline assignment: CDR1 MNHEY and CDR2 SMNVEV (reference sequence). The ends were cut back, 6 bases at V and 4 bases at J, with 18 bases in the middle. The method was immunoSEQ multiplex PCR; TCRdb's version includes in-frame clones alone and lacks a portion of them. Here the sample spans roughly 140,000 clones, over 75% being singletons. As regards this clone: Its antigen is currently unknown.

The sample in question was peripheral blood, obtained on day 0 of AZD1222 vaccination. The clonotype originates from an adult in good health. The rearrangement joins TRBV27 to TRBJ1-1; the D gene is possibly TRBD1 (6 bases). The DNA for the CDR3 is TGTGCCAGCAGACCACTTGGGGGGCGAATCACTGAAGCTTTCTTT. Its protein is CASRPLGGRITEAFF.